Each of the 5 T cell receptor beta chains below was sequenced from the same sample in a study of PD-1 blockade in classical Hodgkin lymphoma (dated by TCRdb to about 2020). The sample's time point label, decoded: cycle 4 day 1 (C4D1), after more than five weeks of nivolumab. Every trial patient had relapsed after autologous stem cell transplantation, and cohorts A, B and C differed in prior brentuximab vedotin exposure. Library generation was performed with the immunoSEQ multiplex PCR assay. As stored in TCRdb, this immuneACCESS dataset retains in-frame rearrangements with V and J assigned. A fraction of the clones does not appear; measured against another copy, unresolved V genes explain less than half of the discrepancy, and the remainder lacks a known reason. A total of about 21,000 clones appear in this sample, 70% to 80% of them only once. Roughly 7% of the sample is in the top ten clones.

The specimen was peripheral blood mononuclear cells (PBMCs), collected before the fourth cycle of nivolumab. These receptors were collected from a human donor with classical Hodgkin lymphoma.

V is TRBV27 and J is TRBJ2-1, with D possibly being TRBD2 (6 bases). The CDR3 covers 16 residues. The V end was cut by 8 bases, the J end by 1 base, with 18 bases between. The germline V gene encodes CDR1 MNHEY and CDR2 SMNVEV (reference sequence). In DNA, the CDR3 is TGTGCCAGCCGCCCCTTGGAGGGAGGATCCTACAATGAGCAGTTCTTC. Its translation is CASRPLEGGSYNEQFF.

This rearrangement joins TRBV6-5 to TRBJ1-3; the D is unclear. The CDR3 covers 14 residues. V lost 8 bases, J lost 5 bases, and 16 bases lay in between. Germline values: CDR1 MNHEY, CDR2 SVGAGI. In DNA form, the CDR3 reads TGTGCCAGCGTAGGTCCCGGCGGGAGAAACACCATATATTTT. Translation: CASVGPGGRNTIYF.

This chain uses TRBV5-1 with TRBJ2-3; 16 nucleotides match TRBD2. Germline loops: CDR1 SGHRS, CDR2 YFSETQ. Trimming took 4 bases from V and 4 from J; bases not matched to a gene: 3. The CDR3 sequence is 16 residues long. The CDR3 DNA reads as TGCGCCAGCAGCCGGGGACTAGCGGGAGGGCCAGATACGCAGTATTTT. This sequence encodes CASSRGLAGGPDTQYF. Together with reference TRBV5-1 and TRBJ2-3, the CDR3 gives the full variable domain: KAGVTQTPRYLIKTRGQQVTLSCSPISGHRSVSWYQQTPGQGLQFLFEYFSETQRNKGNFPGRFSGRQFSNSRSEMNVSTLELGDSALYLCASSRGLAGGPDTQYFGPGTRLTVL.

The CDR3 DNA is TGTGCCAGTAGACTAGCGGGAGGAAATGAGCAGTTCTTC. As protein: CASRLAGGNEQFF. The chain has TRBV6-1 and TRBJ2-1; 13 bases are a match to TRBD2. Germline values: CDR1 MNHNS, CDR2 SASEGT. This CDR3 is built from 13 residues. The V gene end was trimmed by 9 bases and the J gene end by 7 bases; junction bases not matched to a gene: 3.

V gene TRBV19 combines with J gene TRBJ2-3; D is undetermined. The CDR3 is made up of 12 amino acids. Germline CDR1 and CDR2: LNHDA and SQIVND (reference sequence). The V and J ends lost 6 bases and 3 bases respectively, with 7 bases between them. The CDR3 sequence is CASSAVTDTQYF. CDR3 DNA sequence: TGTGCCAGTAGCGCGGTTACAGATACGCAGTATTTT. The entire variable domain, with the rest obtained from reference TRBV19 and TRBJ2-3, is as follows: DGGITQSPKYLFRKEGQNVTLSCEQNLNHDAMYWYRQDPGQGLRLIYYSQIVNDFQKGDIAEGYSVSREKKESFPLTVTSAQKNPTAFYLCASSAVTDTQYFGPGTRLTVL.